The sequence of this TCR beta chain was determined in a study of blood T cells in healthy people across ages. Every donor gave roughly 9.2 milliliters of peripheral blood. A sample-barcoded 5' primer and a J-beta primer mix were used in a second PCR of about 6 to 12 cycles. Individual samples furnished no less than 2.5 million CDR3-containing paired-end reads apiece. In TCRdb, the 5' RACE reads were re-called with MiXCR into one record per CDR3 protein. The data contain approximately 730,000 distinct CDR3 sequences, more than 40% of them singletons. This receptor was identified in a woman aged 55-75 years in good health. Sequenced sample: blood.

CDR3 protein: CASSQAGTGGHGYTF. CDR3 sequence (DNA): TGTGCCAGCAGCCAAGCCGGGACAGGGGGGCATGGCTACACCTTC. V and J are TRBV14 and TRBJ1-2; TRBD1 aligns across 11 bases. Germline trimming cut 1 base from V and 6 bases from J; bases unmatched to any gene: 4. CDR3 length equals 15 residues. Per the germline V gene, CDR1 is SGHDN and CDR2 is FVKESK.